This TCR beta chain was identified during a study of T-cell reconstitution after alpha-beta-depleted transplantation in children. Broader study findings: Newly made T cells mostly supplied T-cell counts and diversity one year after transplant.

Unique molecular identifiers were incorporated into the prepared TCRbeta library. MiXCR was run by TCRdb on the PCR reads, yielding one entry per CDR3 protein. The sample consists of about 600,000 distinct CDR3 sequences, under 15% of them appearing once. Trimming cost V 5 bases and J 1 base; bases outside gene matches: 5. CDR3 size: 16 residues. This clonotype appeared a few times. As yet, its antigen is unknown. This clonotype originated in a male patient younger than 18 who had a stem cell transplant for acute myeloid leukemia, so the T cells may come from the graft donor. The chain carries TRBV12-3 or TRBV12-4 and TRBJ1-5; 10 nucleotides line up with TRBD1. Sequencing used PBMCs, mostly from graft donor cells, obtained 360 days after TCRalphabeta/CD19-depleted stem cell transplant. In DNA form, the CDR3 reads TGTGCCAGCAGTCTAGGACAGGGGGACAGCAATCAGCCCCAGCATTTT. As protein: CASSLGQGDSNQPQHF.